A selection of T cell receptor beta chains follows, all from one sample in a study of OX40 agonist ivuxolimab in advanced cancers. Repertoires were generated with immunoSEQ multiplex PCR, while TCRdb's copy carries only in-frame clones and drops some. The data show 70,000 to 95,000 clones, around 92% seen once. Specimen: CD4+ or CD8+ T cells sorted from blood, collected in a trial of the OX40 agonist ivuxolimab. Every receptor here comes from an adult with an advanced solid tumor such as melanoma, head and neck, liver or kidney cancer. The conserved cysteine and the conserved F or W are not part of the CDR3 here.

j_call | v_call | cdr3_aa
TRBJ1-5 | TRBV5-4 | ASSLSASNQPQH
TRBJ2-3 | TRBV11-2 | ASSPAGGPYTQY
TRBJ1-1 | TRBV5-4 | ASSPPGYTEAF
TRBJ1-3 | TRBV7-8 | ASSLRPDSGNTIY
TRBJ1-1 | TRBV30 | ACKRVEAF
TRBJ2-3 | TRBV9 | ASSARGGTSTDTQY
TRBJ1-4 | TRBV6-6 | ASRHHRTASEKLF
TRBJ2-5 | TRBV6-5 | ASSYSGTPDQETQY
TRBJ2-5 | TRBV5-1 | ASSLESEIETQY
TRBJ2-1 | TRBV7-3 | ASSLSLYNEQF
TRBJ2-5 | TRBV2 | ASSSTSGTQY
TRBJ2-3 | TRBV19 | ASSLPGLAASTDTQY
TRBJ2-5 | TRBV9 | ASSYSTARETQY
TRBJ2-5 | TRBV5-1 | ASRGLAGGRETQY
TRBJ2-5 | TRBV7-9 | ASSLGGIGETQY
TRBJ1-4 | TRBV5-1 | ASSSSGTNEKLF
TRBJ2-7 | TRBV13 | ASSLGQGLYEQY
TRBJ2-3 | TRBV6-1 | ASGPSGRATDTQY
TRBJ1-1 | TRBV25-1 | ASSEPGIRGMNTEAF
TRBJ2-1 | TRBV30 | AWSATVTGAYNEQF
TRBJ1-5 | TRBV10-3 | AISEGQGSNQPQH
TRBJ2-2 | TRBV6-5 | ATRTGGNTGELF
TRBJ1-5 | TRBV11-1 | ASSLDSNQPQH
TRBJ2-2 | TRBV6-6 | ASSYRGLNTGELF
TRBJ1-3 | TRBV6-1 | ASSRGNTIY
TRBJ2-2 | TRBV6-1 | ASSDTGGTGELF
TRBJ2-5 | TRBV5-4 | ASSLGAGAVQETQY
TRBJ2-1 | TRBV5-1 | ASSSLAGGPNEQF
TRBJ2-3 | TRBV9 | ASSTGQGSDTQY
TRBJ1-1 | TRBV6-6 | ASSIQGGTEAF
TRBJ2-5 | TRBV11-2 | ASSLSVLAGETQY
TRBJ2-2 | TRBV9 | ASSFGGAPNTGELF
TRBJ1-2 | TRBV5-8 | ASSSTGTGIRDGYT
TRBJ2-3 | TRBV7-9 | ASSLALEQGDTQY
TRBJ1-6 | TRBV7-9 | ASSSGTTPLH
TRBJ2-2 | TRBV4-2 | ASSQDSVGIERRNTGELF
TRBJ2-7 | TRBV11-2 | ASSPLGPSYEQY
TRBJ2-1 | TRBV6-1 | ASSGLLGQYNEQF
TRBJ2-1 | TRBV7-9 | ASSSTGADYNEQF
TRBJ1-3 | TRBV6-1 | ASSEPVSGNTIY
TRBJ2-5 | TRBV29-1 | SVGGEETQY
TRBJ1-6 | TRBV2 | ASSDSGLQNSPLH
TRBJ1-5 | TRBV19 | ASSIGGRLGNQPQH
TRBJ1-5 | TRBV19 | ASSIGTGGYQPQH
TRBJ1-1 | TRBV7-9 | ASFRGTGGGTEAF
TRBJ2-5 | TRBV19 | ASQDGTQETQY
TRBJ1-2 | TRBV5-1 | ASSLDRTLAGGYT
TRBJ1-3 | TRBV19 | ATQDGSSGNTIY
TRBJ2-3 | TRBV10-3 | AISALPSGGMSDTQY
TRBJ2-5 | TRBV9 | ASSVGPGGQETQY
TRBJ2-5 | TRBV5-4 | ASSPYGASGEETQY
TRBJ2-7 | TRBV6-5 | ASSPAGAYREQY
TRBJ2-6 | TRBV7-9 | ASSELAGSSGANVLT
TRBJ2-7 | TRBV28 | ASSLFGQGSNEQY
. | TRBV7-6 | ASSAFLPQTGQSYEQY
TRBJ2-5 | TRBV11-3 | ASSKRSGSQETQY
TRBJ2-2 | TRBV2 | ASHGGRQTGELF